This T cell receptor (beta chain) emerged from a study of blood T cell repertoires in COVID-19. Study summary: There were acute and convalescent COVID-19 samples, and they came from the United States, Italy and Spain. The analysed material was cDNA or gDNA that came from T cells, B-cell-depleted T cells, or PBMCs.

This CDR3 region has 12 residues. V was pared by 4 bases and J by 3 bases, with 6 bases between. Germline assignment: CDR1 SNHLY and CDR2 FYNNEI. In the source study's methods: Cell counts per sample came from amplifying reference gene primers. Sequenced by immunoSEQ multiplex PCR; TCRdb stores in-frame clones only, minus some. V and J calls and clone size are as listed in that table; D and trimming were resolved from the DNA. The profile shows 60,000 to 85,000 clones, around 90% of them singletons. This clone was recorded only once. The sample taken for sequencing was peripheral blood. The source is a man aged 35-49 years with COVID-19, enrolled during active disease. The chain carries TRBV2 and TRBJ2-5; D gene ambiguous. As DNA, the CDR3 is TGTGCCAGCAGTGTTTTCGAAGAGACCCAGTACTTC. This gives the protein CASSVFEETQYF.